Sequencing of this TCR beta chain was carried out in a study of blood T cell repertoires in COVID-19. Turning to the study itself: Some COVID-19 samples were acute and others convalescent; all came from the United States, Italy and Spain. Sample material is recorded as cDNA or gDNA derived from T cells, B-cell-depleted T cells, or PBMCs.

Using immunoSEQ multiplex PCR, the repertoire was profiled, and TCRdb retains in-frame clones only, with some absent. This sample yields over 25,000 clones, of which 91% are seen a single time; approximately 3.7% belongs to the top ten. The CDR3 extends over 14 amino acids. The V end was cut by 4 bases, the J end by 1 base, with 9 bases between. From germline, CDR1 is LGHNA and CDR2 YNFKEQ. The chain carries TRBV4-2 and TRBJ2-3; tentatively, D is TRBD2 (6 bases). Sequencing was done on a sample of peripheral blood. The receptor was derived from a man aged 55-75 years with acute or convalescent COVID-19. Here the CDR3 DNA reads TGTGCCAGCAGCCCCGGGGGAGGCACAGATACGCAGTATTTT. This translates into CASSPGGGTDTQYF.